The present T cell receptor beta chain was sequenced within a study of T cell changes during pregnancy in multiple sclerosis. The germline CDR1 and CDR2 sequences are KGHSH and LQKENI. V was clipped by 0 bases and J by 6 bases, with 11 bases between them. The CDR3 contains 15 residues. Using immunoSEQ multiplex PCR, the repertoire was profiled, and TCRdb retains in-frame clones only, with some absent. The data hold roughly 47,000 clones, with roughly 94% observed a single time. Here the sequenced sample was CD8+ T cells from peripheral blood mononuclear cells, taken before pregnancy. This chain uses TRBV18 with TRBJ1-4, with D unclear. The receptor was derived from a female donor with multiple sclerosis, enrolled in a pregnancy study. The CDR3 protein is CASSPPVAADEKLFF. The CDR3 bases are TGTGCCAGCTCACCACCGGTGGCGGCGGATGAAAAACTGTTTTTT.